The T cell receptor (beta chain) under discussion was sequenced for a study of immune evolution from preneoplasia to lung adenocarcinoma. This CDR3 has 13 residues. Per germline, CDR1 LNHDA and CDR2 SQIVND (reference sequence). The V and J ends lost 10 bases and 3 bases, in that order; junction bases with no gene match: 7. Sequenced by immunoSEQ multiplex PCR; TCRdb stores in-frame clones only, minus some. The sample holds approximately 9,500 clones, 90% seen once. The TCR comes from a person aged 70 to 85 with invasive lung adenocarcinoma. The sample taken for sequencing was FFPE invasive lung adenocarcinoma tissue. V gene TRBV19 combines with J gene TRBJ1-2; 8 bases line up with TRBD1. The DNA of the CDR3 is TGTGCCACGGGCTCAGGGGGCCACTATGGCTACACCTTC. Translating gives CATGSGGHYGYTF. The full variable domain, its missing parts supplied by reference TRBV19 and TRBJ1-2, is DGGITQSPKYLFRKEGQNVTLSCEQNLNHDAMYWYRQDPGQGLRLIYYSQIVNDFQKGDIAEGYSVSREKKESFPLTVTSAQKNPTAFYLCATGSGGHYGYTFGSGTRLTVV.